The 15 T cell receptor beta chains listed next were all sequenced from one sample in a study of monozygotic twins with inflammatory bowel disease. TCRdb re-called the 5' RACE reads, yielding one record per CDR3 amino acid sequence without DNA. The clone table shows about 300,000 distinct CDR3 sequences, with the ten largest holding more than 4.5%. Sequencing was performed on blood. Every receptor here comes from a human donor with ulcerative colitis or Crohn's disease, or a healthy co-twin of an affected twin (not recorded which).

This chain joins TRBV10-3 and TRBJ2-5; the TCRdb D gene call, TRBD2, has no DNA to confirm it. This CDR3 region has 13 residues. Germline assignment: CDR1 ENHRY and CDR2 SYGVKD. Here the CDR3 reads CAIRGPSGGPFDF.

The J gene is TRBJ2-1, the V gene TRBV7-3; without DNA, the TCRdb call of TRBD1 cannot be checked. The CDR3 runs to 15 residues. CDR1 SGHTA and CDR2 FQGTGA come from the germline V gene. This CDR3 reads CASSQNSGAYNEQFF.

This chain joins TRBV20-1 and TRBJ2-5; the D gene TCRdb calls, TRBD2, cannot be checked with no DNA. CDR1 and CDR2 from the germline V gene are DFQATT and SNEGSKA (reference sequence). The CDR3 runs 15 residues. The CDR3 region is CSAIPDREGRETQYF.

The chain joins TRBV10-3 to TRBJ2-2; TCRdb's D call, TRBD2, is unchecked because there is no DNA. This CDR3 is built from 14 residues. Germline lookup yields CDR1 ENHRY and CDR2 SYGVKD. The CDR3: CAISRRVNTGELFF.

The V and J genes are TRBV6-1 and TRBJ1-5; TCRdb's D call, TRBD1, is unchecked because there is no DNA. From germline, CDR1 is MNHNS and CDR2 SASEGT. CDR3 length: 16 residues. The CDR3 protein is CASSKQTQGGGQPQHF.

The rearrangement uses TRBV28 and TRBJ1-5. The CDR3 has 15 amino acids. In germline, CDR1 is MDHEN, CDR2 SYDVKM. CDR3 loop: CASSYPQVGYQPQHF.

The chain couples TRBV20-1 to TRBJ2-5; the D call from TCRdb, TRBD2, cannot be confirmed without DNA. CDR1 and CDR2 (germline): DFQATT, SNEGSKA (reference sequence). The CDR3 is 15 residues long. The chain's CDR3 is CSARDRGGRQETQYF.

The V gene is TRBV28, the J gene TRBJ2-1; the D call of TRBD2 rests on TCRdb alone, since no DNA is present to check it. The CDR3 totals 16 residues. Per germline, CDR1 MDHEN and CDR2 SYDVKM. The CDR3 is CASSHYSGGALDEQFF.

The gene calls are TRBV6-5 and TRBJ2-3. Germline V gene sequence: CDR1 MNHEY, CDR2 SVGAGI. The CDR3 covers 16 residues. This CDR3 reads CASSYSKFDGTDTQYF.

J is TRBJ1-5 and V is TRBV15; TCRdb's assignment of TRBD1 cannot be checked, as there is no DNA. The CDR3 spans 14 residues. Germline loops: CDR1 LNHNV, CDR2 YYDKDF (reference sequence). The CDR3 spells CATSPLASNQPQHF.

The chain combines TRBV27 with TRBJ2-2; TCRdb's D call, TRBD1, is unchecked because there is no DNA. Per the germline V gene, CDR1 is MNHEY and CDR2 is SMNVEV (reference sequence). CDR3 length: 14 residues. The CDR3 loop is CASSLTGYSGELFF.

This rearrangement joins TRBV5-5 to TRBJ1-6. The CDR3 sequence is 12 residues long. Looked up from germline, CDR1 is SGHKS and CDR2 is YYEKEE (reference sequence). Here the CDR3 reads CASSHSNSPLHF.

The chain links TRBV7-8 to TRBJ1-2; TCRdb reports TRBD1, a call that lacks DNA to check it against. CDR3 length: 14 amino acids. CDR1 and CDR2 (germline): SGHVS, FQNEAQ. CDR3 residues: CASSLDKPPYGYTF.

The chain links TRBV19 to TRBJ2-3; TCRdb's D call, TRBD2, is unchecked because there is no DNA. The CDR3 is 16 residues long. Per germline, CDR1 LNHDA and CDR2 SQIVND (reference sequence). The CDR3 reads CASSMSPWGAGGIQYF.

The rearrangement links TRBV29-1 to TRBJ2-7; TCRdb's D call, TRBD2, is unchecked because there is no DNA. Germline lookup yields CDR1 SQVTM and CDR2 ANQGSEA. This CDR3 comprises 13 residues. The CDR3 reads CSASGSQALEQYF.